Presented here are 5 T cell receptor beta chains from one specimen sequenced in a study of T cells after yellow fever vaccination. TCRdb redid the calling of the 5' RACE reads with MiXCR, one entry per CDR3 protein. This sample has a few hundred thousand distinct CDR3 sequences, with 8.7% found just once. Sequenced here: CD4+ T cells sorted from PBMCs, sampled 5 days after the yellow fever booster vaccination. The receptor set was obtained from a man aged 18 to 30 who received the YFV17D yellow fever vaccine.

Only a few counts were recorded for this clonotype. This chain links TRBV20-1 with TRBJ1-1; a possible D gene is TRBD1 (5 bases). The CDR3 sequence is 14 residues long. The germline gives CDR1 DFQATT, CDR2 SNEGSKA (reference sequence). Trimming shortened V by 7 bases and J by 0 bases, and 15 bases separated the two germline ends. This CDR3 is CSVCPQGLNTEAFF. The CDR3 region has the DNA TGCAGTGTTTGTCCTCAGGGCCTGAACACTGAAGCTTTCTTT.

This clonotype was detected a few times. The genes are TRBV29-1 and TRBJ1-1, with D hard to call. The CDR3 has 15 residues. Germline V CDR1 and CDR2: SQVTM, ANQGSEA. V shed 4 bases and J shed 0 bases, with 15 bases lying between them. The CDR3 coding sequence is TGCAGCGTTGGGGCAGGCTGGGCTATGAACACTGAAGCTTTCTTT. Protein product: CSVGAGWAMNTEAFF.

This clonotype has at least ten counts. The chain couples TRBV7-2 to TRBJ2-5; the D gene is possibly TRBD1 (5 bases). Germline V gene data show CDR1 as SGHTA and CDR2 as FQGNSA. V lost 10 bases and J 2 bases, leaving 26 bases between the germline ends. There are 17 residues in the CDR3. CDR3 DNA sequence: TGTGCCACCCGCCTGGGGTTGGGGCGGCTACGTCAAGAGACCCAGTACTTC. Translated, it gives CATRLGLGRLRQETQYF.

This clonotype was detected a few times. The chain combines TRBV11-2 with TRBJ1-5; TRBD1 agrees at 7 bases. Germline V gives CDR1 SGHAT, CDR2 FQNNGV. V gave up 5 bases and J gave up 10 bases; unmatched junction bases: 8. The CDR3 spans 13 residues. This chain's CDR3 is CASSPTGHSPQHF. For the CDR3, the DNA is TGTGCCAGCAGCCCGACAGGGCACTCCCCCCAGCATTTT.

This clonotype was counted a few times. This chain links TRBV6-2 or TRBV6-3 with TRBJ1-5, with D perhaps matching TRBD1 (6 bases). The CDR3 is 12 residues long. The V gene lost 7 bases and the J gene lost 7 bases, with 11 bases spanning the gap. Germline V gives CDR1 MNHEY, CDR2 SVGEGT. The CDR3 sequence: CASNQGRQPQHF. The CDR3 bases are TGTGCCAGCAATCAGGGGCGGCAGCCCCAGCATTTT.